This TCR beta chain was captured by sequencing in a study of blood T cell repertoires in COVID-19. Per the study methods: Estimation of nucleated cell counts relied on the amplification of reference gene primers. Repertoires were generated with immunoSEQ multiplex PCR, while TCRdb's copy carries only in-frame clones and drops some. V, J and clone size derive from that table, while D and trimming were established from the DNA sequence. In the table there are some 14,000 clones, approximately 80% of which are singletons. CDR3 length equals 14 residues. Trimming took 10 bases from V and 4 from J; bases not matched to a gene: 12. Germline V gene lookup returns CDR1 MNHEY and CDR2 SVGAGI.

Sequenced material: peripheral blood. This chain links TRBV6-5 with TRBJ2-7; 8 bases map to TRBD1. This TCR was recovered from a human donor in a cohort sampled during active COVID-19. The chain's CDR3 is CATRGTGTPYEQYF. The CDR3 DNA reads as TGTGCCACCAGGGGGACAGGAACTCCATACGAGCAGTACTTC.